A single sample gave rise to the 19 T cell receptor beta chains below, sequenced in a study of metastatic and nonmetastatic thyroid tumors. TCRdb re-clonotyped the PCR reads through MiXCR. The profile shows tens of thousands of clones, 20% to 25% of them singletons. There were no patients who had received any treatment before thyroid surgery. The source material was blood. The receptors originated from a female donor with papillary thyroid cancer or a benign thyroid nodule (not recorded which). Some clones in this sample may be carry-over from other donors' samples.

This clone was seen ten or more times. V and J are TRBV3-1 and TRBJ2-1, with D unresolved. This CDR3 region has 16 residues. Germline V gives CDR1 LGHDT, CDR2 YNNKEL (reference sequence). V shed 6 bases and J shed 7 bases, with 22 bases lying between them. CDR3 protein: CASRNKPTTPRNEQFF. CDR3 in DNA: TGTGCCAGCAGGAACAAGCCCACCACCCCCCGGAATGAGCAGTTCTTC.

This clone was counted at least ten times. CDR3 DNA sequence: TGTGCCAGCAGTTACAGCGGGGGGGATGACAATGAGCAGTTCTTC. Amino acids: CASSYSGGDDNEQFF. J is TRBJ2-1 and V is TRBV6-5; TRBD2 matches at 10 bases. V dropped 2 bases and J dropped 5; count of bases not matched to a gene: 3. Looked up from germline, CDR1 is MNHEY and CDR2 is SVGAGI. This CDR3 has 15 residues.

This clone was seen ten or more times. This chain joins TRBV4-2 and TRBJ1-3; D is unclear. CDR3 length: 19 amino acids. Trimming took off 0 bases at V and 2 bases at J, with 20 bases between the two ends. Looked up from germline, CDR1 is LGHNA and CDR2 is YNFKEQ. The CDR3 loop reads CASSQDLPVSAGAGNTIYF. CDR3 in DNA: TGTGCCAGCAGCCAAGACCTTCCCGTGTCGGCCGGTGCTGGAAACACCATATATTTT.

This clone was seen ten or more times. This rearrangement joins TRBV12-3 or TRBV12-4 to TRBJ2-3; D is tentatively TRBD1 or TRBD2 (5 bases each). The CDR3 is made up of 16 amino acids. The V and J ends lost 2 bases and 2 bases respectively, with 14 bases between them. CDR3 nucleotides: TGTGCCAGCAGTTTATGGGGCGGGCGGGTCACAGATACGCAGTATTTT. Translating it yields CASSLWGGRVTDTQYF.

The chain employs TRBV4-1 and TRBJ2-7; 12 bases fit TRBD1. The CDR3 is 14 amino acids. CDR1 and CDR2 (germline): MGHRA, YSYEKL. Germline trimming cut 6 bases from V and 4 bases from J; bases unmatched to any gene: 4. CDR3 in DNA: TGCGCCAGCAGGGCGGGACAGGGGGCTTACGAGCAGTACTTC. Its protein product is CASRAGQGAYEQYF.

This clone was counted between two and nine times. The chain couples TRBV6-1 to TRBJ2-7; tentatively, D is TRBD2 (6 bases). The CDR3 has 14 residues. The germline gives CDR1 MNHNS, CDR2 SASEGT. V was clipped by 4 bases and J by 2 bases, with 12 bases between them. The CDR3 protein is CASSARDGPYEQYF. As DNA, the CDR3 is TGTGCCAGCAGTGCGCGGGACGGCCCCTACGAGCAGTACTTC.

V and J are TRBV28 and TRBJ2-2; 7 nucleotides agree with TRBD1. V dropped 3 bases and J dropped 8; count of bases not matched to a gene: 9. The germline V gene has CDR1 MDHEN and CDR2 SYDVKM. There are 15 residues in the CDR3. CDR3 loop: CASSFQGDITGELFF. CDR3 in DNA: TGTGCCAGCAGTTTTCAGGGGGATATAACAGGGGAGCTGTTTTTT.

This clone is medium-sized in the sample. The CDR3 nucleotides read TGTGCCAGCAGTGACAATTACGAGCAGTACTTC. Amino acid sequence: CASSDNYEQYF. The chain carries TRBV6-2 or TRBV6-3 and TRBJ2-7; D unresolved. Germline V CDR1 and CDR2: MNHEY, SVGEGT. V was trimmed by 5 bases and J by 4 bases, leaving 6 bases between them. This CDR3 has 11 residues.

This clone was seen ten or more times. The V call is TRBV12-3 or TRBV12-4, the J call TRBJ2-5; D could derive from TRBD1 or TRBD2 (5 bases each). V lost 5 bases, J lost 7 bases, and 14 bases lay in between. The CDR3 has 13 amino acids. CDR3 nucleotides: TGTGCCAGCAGTAACGGAAGGGACGGGACCCAGTACTTC. Translation: CASSNGRDGTQYF.

This clone was picked up many times. The chain has TRBV4-1 and TRBJ2-2, with 12 bases identical to TRBD2. Unmatched junction bases numbered 3, after V lost 4 bases and J lost 6 bases. The CDR3 length is 15 residues. Germline values: CDR1 MGHRA, CDR2 YSYEKL. CDR3 coding DNA: TGCGCCAGCAGCCCGACTAGCGGGAGTTCCGGGGAGCTGTTTTTT. This codes for CASSPTSGSSGELFF.

This clone was detected a few times. V and J are TRBV12-3 or TRBV12-4 and TRBJ1-1; tentative D call: TRBD1 (5 bases). The CDR3 spans 12 residues. Trimming cost V 6 bases and J 7 bases, with 12 bases left between them. CDR3 sequence: CASSIWGFEAFF. CDR3 nucleotides: TGTGCCAGCAGCATTTGGGGGTTTGAAGCTTTCTTT.

The chain links TRBV6-1 to TRBJ1-2, with D unresolved. Germline-derived CDR1 and CDR2 are MNHNS and SASEGT. V lost 5 bases to trimming and J lost 1 base, with 8 bases between them. The CDR3 spans 13 residues. The CDR3 nucleotides are TGTGCCAGCAGTCCCTTTGGTAACTATGGCTACACCTTC. Translation gives CASSPFGNYGYTF.

The chain recombines TRBV20-1 with TRBJ2-7, with 7 nucleotides matching TRBD2. The germline V gene has CDR1 DFQATT and CDR2 SNEGSKA (reference sequence). V lost 6 bases to trimming and J lost 5 bases; unmatched junction nucleotides: 16. This CDR3 has 15 residues. The CDR3 here is CSAPKRGRPGNEQYF. CDR3 nucleotide sequence: TGCAGTGCGCCAAAGCGGGGCCGACCGGGGAACGAGCAGTACTTC.

Ten or more counts support this clone. The gene calls are TRBV3-1 and TRBJ1-4; maybe TRBD1 (6 bases). CDR3 length: 14 amino acids. The V end lost 8 bases, the J end lost 1 base, and 11 bases lay between the germline ends. The germline CDR1 and CDR2 sequences are LGHDT and YNNKEL (reference sequence). CDR3 region: CASAGHLTNEKLFF. DNA of the CDR3: TGTGCCAGCGCGGGACATCTAACTAATGAAAAACTGTTTTTT.

This clone showed up many times. The chain recombines TRBV20-1 with TRBJ2-1; the D gene is possibly TRBD2 (5 bases). The germline CDR1 and CDR2 sequences are DFQATT and SNEGSKA (reference sequence). The CDR3 is made up of 12 amino acids. Trimming shortened V by 0 bases and J by 8 bases, and 8 bases separated the two germline ends. DNA of the CDR3: TGCAGTGCTAGAGAGAGAGGGCATGAGCAGTTCTTC. Translating gives CSARERGHEQFF.

This clone appeared a few times. The chain combines TRBV10-2 with TRBJ1-1; 8 positions match TRBD1. Germline CDR1 WSHSY, CDR2 SAAADI. The CDR3 is made up of 14 amino acids. J gave up 5 bases and V 7 bases, and 9 bases lay outside the gene matches. The chain's CDR3 is CASNRQGSRTEAFF. The CDR3 DNA reads TGCGCCAGCAATAGACAGGGGTCGAGAACTGAAGCTTTCTTT.

This clone has only a few counts. The DNA for the CDR3 is TGTGCCAGCAGCTCAGGAGGCGGGGGGGCCGGGGAGCTGTTTTTT. Its translation: CASSSGGGGAGELFF. This rearrangement joins TRBV7-3 to TRBJ2-2, with 9 bases matching TRBD2. The V gene end was trimmed by 4 bases and the J gene end by 6 bases; junction bases not matched to a gene: 6. The CDR3 has 15 residues. Germline CDR1 reads SGHTA; CDR2 reads FQGTGA.

Only a few counts were recorded for this clone. The rearrangement joins TRBV28 to TRBJ2-1, with TRBD1 matching 9 bases. J was trimmed by 9 bases and V by 5 bases; bases with no gene match: 11. This CDR3 contains 15 residues. The germline CDR1 and CDR2 sequences are MDHEN and SYDVKM. Written as DNA, the CDR3 is TGTGCCAGCAGTCCATTGCACAGGGGGCATACTGAGCAGTTCTTC. It encodes CASSPLHRGHTEQFF.

CDR3 in DNA: TGCAGTGCTAGAGAGCCCAACATGAACACTGAAGCTTTCTTT. This sequence encodes CSAREPNMNTEAFF. This chain links TRBV20-1 with TRBJ1-1; no clear D gene. V lost 0 bases and J lost 0, with 8 bases in between. The CDR3 loop spans 14 amino acids. The V gene's germline CDR1 is DFQATT and CDR2 SNEGSKA (reference sequence).